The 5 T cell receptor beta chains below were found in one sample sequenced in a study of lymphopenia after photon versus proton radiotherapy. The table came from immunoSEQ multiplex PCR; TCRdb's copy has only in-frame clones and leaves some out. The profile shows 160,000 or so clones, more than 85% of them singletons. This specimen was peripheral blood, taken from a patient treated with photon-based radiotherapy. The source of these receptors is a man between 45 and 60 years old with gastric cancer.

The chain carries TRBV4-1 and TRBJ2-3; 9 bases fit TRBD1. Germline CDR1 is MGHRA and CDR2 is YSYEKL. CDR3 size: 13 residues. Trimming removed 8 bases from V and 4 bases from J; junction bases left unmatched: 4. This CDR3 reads CASGQGFPDTQYF. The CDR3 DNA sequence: TGCGCCAGCGGACAGGGGTTTCCAGATACGCAGTATTTT.

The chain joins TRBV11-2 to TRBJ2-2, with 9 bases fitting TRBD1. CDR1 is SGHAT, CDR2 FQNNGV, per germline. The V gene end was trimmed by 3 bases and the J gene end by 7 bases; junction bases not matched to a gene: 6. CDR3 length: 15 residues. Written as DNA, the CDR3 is TGTGCCAGCAGCTTCGGTGGACAGGGGTTCGGGGAGCTGTTTTTT. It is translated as CASSFGGQGFGELFF.

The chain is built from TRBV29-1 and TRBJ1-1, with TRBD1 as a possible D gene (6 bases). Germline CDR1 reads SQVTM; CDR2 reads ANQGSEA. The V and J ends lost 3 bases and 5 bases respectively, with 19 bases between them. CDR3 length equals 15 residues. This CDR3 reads CSVEGFGGARTEAFF. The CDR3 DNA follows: TGCAGCGTTGAGGGGTTCGGGGGGGCGAGGACTGAAGCTTTCTTT.

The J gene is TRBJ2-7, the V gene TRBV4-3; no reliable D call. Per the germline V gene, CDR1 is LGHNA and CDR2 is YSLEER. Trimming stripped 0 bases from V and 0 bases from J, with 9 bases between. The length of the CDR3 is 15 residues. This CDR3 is CASSQDWRSSYEQYF. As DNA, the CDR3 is TGCGCCAGCAGCCAAGATTGGCGGAGCTCCTACGAGCAGTACTTC.

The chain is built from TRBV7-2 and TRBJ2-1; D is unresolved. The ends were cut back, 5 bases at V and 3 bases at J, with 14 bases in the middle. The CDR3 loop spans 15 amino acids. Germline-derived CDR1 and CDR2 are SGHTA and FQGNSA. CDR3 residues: CASSRAGRHYNEQFF. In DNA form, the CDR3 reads TGTGCCAGCAGCCGGGCAGGACGACACTACAATGAGCAGTTCTTC.